A selection of T cell receptor beta chains follows, all from one sample in a study of OX40 agonist ivuxolimab in advanced cancers. Assay used: immunoSEQ multiplex PCR; TCRdb lists only in-frame clones, some missing. The sample gives nearly 60,000 clones, 80% to 90% of which show up once; 0.75% is in the top ten. Sequences were derived from CD4+ or CD8+ T cells sorted from blood, sampled in a trial of the OX40 agonist ivuxolimab. These receptor sequences come from an adult with an advanced solid tumor such as melanoma, head and neck, liver or kidney cancer. CDR3s include the opening cysteine and the closing phenylalanine or tryptophan. D genes are given only for firm matches. Clone size is shown for a subset of rows, as once, few, many or a class of expanded clone.

V: TRBV6-5
D: TRBD2
J: TRBJ2-1
length: 15
size: -
CDR3: CASRSGLAIYNEQFF
DNA: TGTGCCAGCAGGTCGGGACTAGCCATCTACAATGAGCAGTTCTTC

V: TRBV10-1
D: TRBD1
J: TRBJ2-3
length: 14
size: -
CDR3: CASSLRGPQDTQYF
DNA: TGCGCCAGCAGTTTAAGGGGGCCCCAAGATACGCAGTATTTT

V: TRBV7-2
D: -
J: TRBJ1-5
length: 13
size: -
CDR3: CASSSYSNQPQHF
DNA: TGTGCCAGCAGCTCTTATAGCAATCAGCCCCAGCATTTT

V: TRBV11-2
D: -
J: TRBJ2-5
length: 12
size: -
CDR3: CASSPIPETQYF
DNA: TGTGCCAGCAGCCCAATCCCCGAGACCCAGTACTTC

V: TRBV6-6
D: TRBD2
J: TRBJ2-3
length: 14
size: -
CDR3: CASSLAGGTDTQYF
DNA: TGTGCCAGCAGCTTAGCGGGGGGCACAGATACGCAGTATTTT

V: TRBV19
D: -
J: TRBJ1-2
length: 15
size: -
CDR3: CASSVRQDQPYGYTF
DNA: TGTGCCAGTAGTGTGCGCCAGGATCAACCTTATGGCTACACCTTC

V: TRBV7-8
D: TRBD2
J: TRBJ2-5
length: 16
size: -
CDR3: CASSPTLSGRGETQYF
DNA: TGTGCCAGCAGCCCGACCCTCAGCGGGAGGGGGGAGACCCAGTACTTC

V: TRBV6-5
D: TRBD1
J: TRBJ1-1
length: 13
size: -
CDR3: CASTKRGHTEAFF
DNA: TGTGCCAGCACAAAAAGGGGGCACACTGAAGCTTTCTTT

V: TRBV5-8
D: TRBD1
J: TRBJ1-2
length: 13
size: -
CDR3: CASSLDRGRGYTF
DNA: TGTGCCAGCAGCTTGGACAGGGGGCGAGGCTACACCTTC

V: TRBV20-1
D: -
J: TRBJ1-2
length: 11
size: once
CDR3: CSARPPEGYTF
DNA: TGCAGTGCTAGACCGCCAGAAGGCTACACCTTC

V: TRBV14
D: -
J: TRBJ1-1
length: 14
size: -
CDR3: CASSQGSRGTEAFF
DNA: TGTGCCAGCAGCCAAGGTTCTCGGGGCACTGAAGCTTTCTTT

V: TRBV5-1
D: TRBD1
J: TRBJ1-6
length: 16
size: -
CDR3: CASSLDGDRVSSPLHF
DNA: TGCGCCAGCAGCTTGGATGGGGACAGGGTTTCATCACCCCTCCACTTT

V: TRBV6-6
D: -
J: TRBJ1-5
length: 16
size: -
CDR3: CASSYVGHGGNQPQHF
DNA: TGTGCCAGCAGTTACGTCGGGCACGGGGGCAATCAGCCCCAGCATTTT

V: TRBV6-1
D: -
J: TRBJ1-2
length: 14
size: -
CDR3: CASKLVGRNYGYTF
DNA: TGTGCCAGCAAGTTAGTGGGCAGAAACTATGGCTACACCTTC

V: TRBV7-9
D: -
J: TRBJ2-7
length: 15
size: -
CDR3: CASSLALGIPYEQYF
DNA: TGTGCCAGCAGCTTAGCGTTAGGGATCCCCTACGAGCAGTACTTC

V: TRBV11-2
D: -
J: TRBJ2-7
length: 17
size: -
CDR3: CASSLDYPDPPSYEQYF
DNA: TGTGCCAGCAGCTTAGATTACCCCGATCCCCCCTCCTACGAGCAGTACTTC

V: TRBV11-2
D: -
J: TRBJ1-1
length: 13
size: -
CDR3: CASSFGGTGGAFF
DNA: TGTGCCAGCAGCTTTGGGGGAACGGGGGGAGCTTTCTTT

V: TRBV9
D: TRBD1
J: TRBJ2-6
length: 17
size: few
CDR3: CASSARTGGTGANVLTF
DNA: TGTGCCAGCAGCGCCCGGACAGGGGGCACCGGGGCCAACGTCCTGACTTTC

V: TRBV19
D: TRBD1
J: TRBJ1-5
length: 14
size: -
CDR3: CASSEQGVNQPQHF
DNA: TGTGCCAGTAGCGAACAGGGGGTAAATCAGCCCCAGCATTTT

V: TRBV2
D: -
J: TRBJ1-6
length: 14
size: -
CDR3: CASNTGYINSPLHF
DNA: TGTGCCAGCAACACAGGGTATATTAATTCACCCCTCCACTTT

V: TRBV28
D: TRBD1
J: TRBJ1-2
length: 14
size: -
CDR3: CASRSQGADYGYTF
DNA: TGTGCCAGCAGATCACAGGGGGCGGACTATGGCTACACCTTC

V: TRBV5-6
D: TRBD1
J: TRBJ1-4
length: 15
size: once
CDR3: CASSRPGQGEEKLFF
DNA: TGTGCCAGCAGCCGCCCGGGACAGGGAGAAGAAAAACTGTTTTTT

V: TRBV4-1
D: -
J: TRBJ2-2
length: 15
size: -
CDR3: CASSHQIMSTGELFF
DNA: TGCGCCAGCAGCCACCAAATCATGTCCACCGGGGAGCTGTTTTTT

V: TRBV5-5
D: TRBD1
J: TRBJ1-2
length: 15
size: -
CDR3: CASSPTGDSNYGYTF
DNA: TGTGCCAGCAGCCCAACAGGGGACTCCAACTATGGCTACACCTTC

V: TRBV5-6
D: TRBD1
J: TRBJ2-1
length: 15
size: -
CDR3: CASSLGVGQGSTQFF
DNA: TGTGCCAGCAGCTTGGGAGTAGGACAGGGATCCACCCAGTTCTTC

V: TRBV7-9
D: TRBD1
J: TRBJ1-6
length: 15
size: -
CDR3: CASSFGTGRNSPLHF
DNA: TGTGCCAGCAGCTTCGGGACAGGCCGAAATTCACCCCTCCACTTT

V: TRBV11-3
D: -
J: TRBJ2-7
length: 15
size: -
CDR3: CASSLETGSTYEQYF
DNA: TGTGCCAGCAGCTTAGAAACGGGGTCGACCTACGAGCAGTACTTC

V: TRBV2
D: TRBD2
J: TRBJ2-1
length: 16
size: -
CDR3: CASSVLAGGAYNEQFF
DNA: TGTGCCAGCAGTGTTCTGGCGGGGGGGGCCTACAATGAGCAGTTCTTC

V: TRBV6-6
D: -
J: TRBJ1-1
length: 13
size: -
CDR3: CASSYSRTRQAFF
DNA: TGTGCCAGCAGTTACTCGAGGACCAGACAAGCTTTCTTT

V: TRBV19
D: TRBD1
J: TRBJ2-2
length: 15
size: -
CDR3: CASSMSQGAFGELFF
DNA: TGTGCCAGTAGTATGAGCCAGGGGGCTTTCGGGGAGCTGTTTTTT

V: TRBV5-1
D: TRBD1
J: TRBJ1-2
length: 13
size: -
CDR3: CASSDPGGSGYTF
DNA: TGCGCCAGCAGCGATCCAGGGGGCTCAGGCTACACCTTC

V: TRBV6-6
D: -
J: TRBJ2-5
length: 12
size: -
CDR3: CASTTRRETQYF
DNA: TGTGCCAGCACAACAAGGAGAGAGACCCAGTACTTC

V: TRBV2
D: -
J: TRBJ1-2
length: 12
size: -
CDR3: CASSVGDYGYTF
DNA: TGTGCCAGCAGTGTAGGTGACTATGGCTACACCTTC

V: TRBV11-2
D: TRBD2
J: TRBJ2-3
length: 15
size: -
CDR3: CASSPSGGPTDTQYF
DNA: TGTGCCAGCAGCCCTAGCGGGGGCCCCACAGATACGCAGTATTTT

V: TRBV7-2
D: TRBD1
J: TRBJ1-3
length: 14
size: -
CDR3: CASSLDRAGNTIYF
DNA: TGTGCCAGCAGCCTGGACAGGGCTGGAAACACCATATATTTT

V: TRBV6-6
D: -
J: TRBJ1-1
length: 14
size: -
CDR3: CASSYSGARTEAFF
DNA: TGTGCCAGCAGTTACTCGGGGGCGAGAACTGAAGCTTTCTTT

V: TRBV29-1
D: -
J: TRBJ1-2
length: 12
size: once
CDR3: CSVVGGNYGYTF
DNA: TGCAGCGTCGTAGGGGGGAACTATGGCTACACCTTC

V: TRBV28
D: TRBD1
J: TRBJ1-5
length: 16
size: -
CDR3: CASSPWDRGKSQPQHF
DNA: TGTGCCAGCAGTCCCTGGGACAGGGGTAAGAGTCAGCCCCAGCATTTT

V: TRBV28
D: -
J: TRBJ2-3
length: 15
size: once
CDR3: CASNNMRVPSDTQYF
DNA: TGTGCCAGCAACAACATGAGGGTTCCCTCAGATACGCAGTATTTT